The 6 T cell receptor beta chains below all came from one sample that was sequenced in a study of low-dose radiotherapy and immunotherapy resistance in tumors. Time point specified: after trial treatment. The treatment: LDRT plus nivolumab, ipilimumab, low-dose cyclophosphamide and aspirin (RACIN trial). Primers used for first-strand cDNA, a TRAV- and TRBV-specific set, covered both alpha and beta chains. The authors amplified TCRs for 20 to 25 PCR cycles with a constant-region primer and a V-primer adapter. In TCRdb, the reads were re-called with MiXCR into one record per CDR3 protein. The sample carries approximately 45,000 distinct CDR3 sequences, 25% recorded once. This sample comprised PBMCs, obtained after low-dose radiotherapy plus immunotherapy. These receptors came from a male donor with prostate cancer.

The J gene is TRBJ1-4, the V gene TRBV18, with 8 bases identical to TRBD1. Unmatched junction bases numbered 3, after V lost 6 bases and J lost 6 bases. Germline V gives CDR1 KGHSH, CDR2 LQKENI. The CDR3 is made up of 13 amino acids. Written as DNA, the CDR3 is TGTGCCAGCTCTGGACAGGGTCATGAAAAACTGTTTTTT. Protein sequence: CASSGQGHEKLFF.

This chain connects TRBV28 to TRBJ1-3; 8 bases match TRBD1. The CDR3 consists of 13 residues. Germline CDR1 reads MDHEN; CDR2 reads SYDVKM. The V gene end was trimmed by 7 bases and the J gene end by 4 bases; junction bases not matched to a gene: 3. Here the CDR3 reads CASTRTGGNTIYF. The CDR3 DNA reads TGTGCCAGCACGAGGACAGGGGGAAACACCATATATTTT.

The chain joins TRBV19 to TRBJ2-1; 9 nucleotides line up with TRBD2. Germline CDR1 is LNHDA and CDR2 is SQIVND (reference sequence). CDR3 length equals 13 residues. Trimming cost V 4 bases and J 9 bases; bases outside gene matches: 4. CDR3 sequence: CASSSGGAIEQFF. CDR3 nucleotides: TGTGCCAGTAGTAGCGGGGGGGCCATTGAGCAGTTCTTC.

J is TRBJ2-1 and V is TRBV28; perhaps TRBD2 as D (6 bases). V was pared by 6 bases and J by 0 bases, with 9 bases between. The CDR3 extends over 14 amino acids. Per the germline V gene, CDR1 is MDHEN and CDR2 is SYDVKM. The CDR3 region has the DNA TGTGCCAGCAGGCGGGGAAGCTCCTACAATGAGCAGTTCTTC. Protein sequence: CASRRGSSYNEQFF.

This clonotype was seen repeatedly, ten times or more. The chain is built from TRBV2 and TRBJ2-2, with 7 bases matching TRBD2. CDR1 and CDR2 from the germline V gene are SNHLY and FYNNEI. With 7 bases clipped from V and 4 bases from J, the junction kept 9 bases outside the gene matches. The CDR3 runs 15 residues. The CDR3 region has the DNA TGTGCCAGCAATTGGAACGGGGGGATCACCGGGGAGCTGTTTTTT. It translates to CASNWNGGITGELFF.

This clonotype showed up many times. The chain has TRBV20-1 and TRBJ2-3; D is perhaps TRBD1 or TRBD2 (6 bases each). Trimming stripped 3 bases from V and 6 bases from J, with 13 bases between. The CDR3 is 13 residues long. The germline gives CDR1 DFQATT, CDR2 SNEGSKA (reference sequence). CDR3: CSARPGAMDTQYF. The CDR3 region has the DNA TGCAGTGCTAGGCCGGGGGCGATGGATACGCAGTATTTT.